This TCR beta chain stems from a study of T cell clonality in common variable immunodeficiency. Patients and controls were mostly of Caucasian heritage. TCRdb keeps only in-frame clones here, not all; method: immunoSEQ multiplex PCR. The sample was found to contain approximately 44,000 clones, and every one recurs. This clone has a count of ten or more. Its specificity is not known. General study findings and limits: CVID patient heterogeneity limited repertoire-clinical complication correlations. Common variable immunodeficiency TCR beta sequences reportedly had fewer deletions and N-nucleotide insertions. Fewer TCRbeta clones were shared among CVID subjects than controls.

Input material: peripheral blood mononuclear cells. The clonotype originates from a person aged 18 to 70 in good health.

The covered CDR3 bases are TGTGCCAGTAGTATGGCAGGGCGCGACTATGGC. It is translated as CASSMAGRDYG. In full, the CDR3 reads CASSMAGRDYGYTF. The chain joins TRBV19 to TRBJ1-2, with D perhaps matching TRBD1 (5 bases). The CDR3 end lies 3 residues beyond the end of the read and is filled in from the germline J gene. The ends were cut back, 3 bases at V and 3 bases at J, with 11 bases in the middle. The CDR3 is 14 amino acids. Germline values: CDR1 LNHDA, CDR2 SQIVND (reference sequence).